This entry describes one T cell receptor beta chain. No cognate antigen has been identified for it. Base qualities were left out, and no much larger clone turns up one base away. This entry comes from a study of beta chain features in type 1 diabetes (dated by TCRdb to 2017 to 2018). General notes on the study: Patients and healthy donors did not differ in mean age, gender distribution, total cell number or subset yield. A total of 107,917,701 sorted cells were examined across all samples, and the number of cells per subset was strongly correlated with RNA yield. The study compared TCRB repertoires of sorted circulating CD4+ T cell subsets between recently diagnosed type 1 diabetes patients and matched healthy donors. Regulatory and stem cell-like memory subsets were isolated from only 8 patients and roughly 8 healthy donors, whereas naive and central memory subsets came from all 28 donors. What the work shows at the level of the full study, not this receptor alone: Because the HLA sub-analyses included only small numbers of individuals, any influence of HLA type on TCRB rearrangement was left unresolved. Shorter templates might be favored by PCR, yet because patient and control samples were amplified and corrected together, any such skew would affect both groups equally. Sequencing cDNA rather than genomic DNA could over-represent highly expressing activated cells, although activation and CD3 levels did not differ between groups. Patients with type 1 diabetes made fewer insertions and deleted more nucleotides at VDJ recombination sites, implying thymic rearrangement abnormalities. Naive, central memory and regulatory TCRB repertoires appeared to be more alike among patients than among healthy donors. In all four CD4+ subsets, TCRB CDR3 length was moderately but significantly shorter in type 1 diabetes patients.

The CDR3 goes from the cysteine to the phenylalanine over 15 residues. Left in the record is the CDR3 DNA by itself, 45 bases read in frame from the first base. Trimming at the junction amounts to 4 bases on V and 2 bases on J, and the germline ends lie 14 bases apart. The germline V gene (reference sequence) supplies CDR1 LNHDA and CDR2 SQIVND. The entire isolated RNA was reverse transcribed using the High Capacity cDNA Reverse Transcription Kit, and thus expressed TCRB transcripts were sequenced. Deep immunoSEQ sequencing was applied to naive, central memory and regulatory T cell samples, giving an average of roughly 3.5 million total reads per sample. Sorted cells were lysed in RLT buffer, and RNA was extracted using DNase-treated RNeasy Micro or Mini kits according to cell number. To prevent cross-contamination, every cell subset was processed on its own, while patient and healthy donor samples were processed together. The immunoSEQ multiplex PCR was used to amplify TCRB sequences from cDNA, generating 87-bp fragments that spanned the CDR3 region. Sequencing of the amplicons was performed on the Illumina HiSeq platform. The authors' pipeline ran thus. Synthetic template baselines were used to correct PCR bias computationally, reads within Hamming distance 2 were collapsed together, and singletons that could not be merged were discarded. Reads were aligned to IMGT to assign V, D and J genes, CDR3 length, and insertions or deletions at six rearrangement sites. Within each subset, clonotype counts were normalized to sorted cell number, and only after that were true diversity and Gini coefficients computed with the tcR R package. Repertoire sharing was quantified using the overlap coefficient calculated on TCRB nucleotide sequences. Out-of-frame TCRB sequences from naive cells were analyzed as a proxy for the pre-selection repertoire. TCRdb limited this immuneACCESS table to in-frame rearrangements with V and J called. A share of clones is missing; checked studies link under half to unresolved V genes, and the rest is unexplained. V, J and clone size were drawn from that table, and D and trimming were deduced from the DNA. In this sample the table shows under 400,000 clones, about 12% of which occur a single time. The ten largest clones capture under 0.02% of the sample.

A single peripheral blood draw of 90 to 150 mL on average was collected from each donor into heparinised tubes. A BD FACSAria II was used to sort naive, central memory, regulatory and stem cell-like memory CD4+ T cells with a panel that included CD45RO, CCR7, CD25, CD127, CD95 and CD27. Purity was above 95% for every sorted population. PBMCs were isolated right away by Lymphoprep density gradient centrifugation and were stained directly, without culture. So that batch effects would be minimized, each experiment stained and sorted samples in pairs, pairing one healthy donor with one patient. The source is a young man in good health. The chain is assembled from TRBV19 and TRBJ1-2; tentative D gene TRBD1, with 6 bases matching. The sample consisted of naive CD4+ T cells from blood. The cell subset or site tag for this specimen amounts to: true naive CD4+ T cells. The sequenced DNA is TGTGCCAGTAGTACATCAGGGGCGACGAACTATGGCTACACCTTC. This encodes CASSTSGATNYGYTF.